Sequencing of this T cell receptor beta chain was carried out in a study of OX40 agonist ivuxolimab in advanced cancers. About the research overall: Ivuxolimab, which patients received intravenously every 2 weeks, was dosed at 0.01 to 10 mg/kg.

As concerns this clone: Its antigen is as yet unknown.

V lost 6 bases and J lost 12, with 20 bases in between. The CDR3 extends over 13 amino acids. Germline V gives CDR1 MNHEY, CDR2 SVGAGI. Measured with immunoSEQ multiplex PCR; TCRdb has only the in-frame clones, and not every one. The sample lists 45,000 to 60,000 clones; approximately 80% were seen once. Overall study findings and caveats: Compared with CD4+, CD8+ T cells on average had more expanded clones. CD4+ and CD8+ blood T cells expanded clonally by week 6 at 0.1 to 3.0 mg/kg.

Patients were ruled out by autoimmune disease history or systemic immunosuppression. The chain carries TRBV6-5 and TRBJ1-1; D is ambiguous. The source was CD4+ or CD8+ T cells sorted from blood, collected in a trial of the OX40 agonist ivuxolimab. This receptor was identified in an adult with an advanced solid tumor such as melanoma, head and neck, liver or kidney cancer. This CDR3 is CASSSGRDGSSFF. The CDR3, as DNA: TGTGCCAGCAGCTCAGGACGGGATGGATCTTCTTTCTTT.